Shown below are 28 T cell receptor beta chains from a single sample sequenced in a study of T cells in Graves' hyperthyroidism and ophthalmopathy. Authors of the study amplified TCR beta CDR3 regions from RNA transcripts. The study used the HTBI primer set for a first-round RT-PCR of the TCR CDR3. Via MiXCR, TCRdb re-called the multiplex PCR reads, giving one row per CDR3 protein. Of around 580,000 distinct CDR3 sequences listed, roughly 17% are singletons. Sample: blood. All receptors derive from a woman aged 18-29 years with Graves' hyperthyroidism.

The V and J genes are TRBV5-5 and TRBJ2-1, with TRBD2 identical over 10 bases. CDR3 length: 16 residues. Germline-derived CDR1 and CDR2 are SGHKS and YYEKEE (reference sequence). V gave up 0 bases and J gave up 3 bases; unmatched junction bases: 3. DNA of the CDR3: TGTGCCAGCAGCTTGGATCCTAGCGGGGGCTACAATGAGCAGTTCTTC. Translation: CASSLDPSGGYNEQFF.

This chain uses TRBV12-3 or TRBV12-4 with TRBJ1-6; weak D call: TRBD1 (6 bases). The V gene lost 2 bases and the J gene lost 1 base, with 15 bases spanning the gap. This CDR3 is built from 18 residues. The chain's CDR3 is CASSLFRGRKSYNSPLHF. The CDR3 nucleotides are TGTGCCAGCAGTTTATTCAGGGGCCGCAAATCCTATAATTCACCCCTCCACTTT.

The sample holds many counts of this clonotype. The chain links TRBV7-2 to TRBJ2-7; D may match TRBD1 or TRBD2 (5 bases each). The CDR3 extends over 14 amino acids. CDR1 and CDR2 (germline): SGHTA, FQGNSA. Trimming cost V 5 bases and J 3 bases, with 14 bases left between them. CDR3 bases: TGTGCCAGCAGCCGAGACAGTCGGGGCTACGAGCAGTACTTC. Its translation is CASSRDSRGYEQYF.

This clonotype was seen many times. The chain recombines TRBV20-1 with TRBJ1-5; D is possibly TRBD1 (5 bases). Per germline, CDR1 DFQATT and CDR2 SNEGSKA (reference sequence). This CDR3 contains 13 residues. Deletions cut 4 bases from V and 5 bases from J, with 12 bases between. The CDR3 loop reads CSAKGAFHQPQHF. CDR3 sequence (DNA): TGCAGTGCTAAAGGGGCCTTCCATCAGCCCCAGCATTTT.

V and J are TRBV10-3 and TRBJ1-5; D unclear. The CDR3 has 15 amino acids. The V and J ends lost 10 bases and 0 bases respectively, with 16 bases between them. Germline CDR1 is ENHRY and CDR2 is SYGVKD. CDR3 sequence reads: CATAGGVNSNQPQHF. CDR3 nucleotides: TGTGCCACAGCGGGAGGTGTTAATAGCAATCAGCCCCAGCATTTT.

This clonotype was seen repeatedly, ten times or more. The chain combines TRBV28 with TRBJ2-1, with 9 bases aligning to TRBD2. This CDR3 contains 15 residues. The germline CDR1 and CDR2 sequences are MDHEN and SYDVKM. V lost 2 bases, J lost 7 bases, and 6 bases stayed unmatched. The CDR3 is CASSLRGRAGNEQFF. CDR3 in DNA: TGTGCCAGCAGTTTACGCGGGAGGGCCGGAAATGAGCAGTTCTTC.

This clonotype was seen once. The V and J genes are TRBV29-1 and TRBJ1-3; D uncertain. V was clipped by 6 bases and J by 0 bases, with 12 bases between them. Germline values: CDR1 SQVTM, CDR2 ANQGSEA. This CDR3 comprises 14 residues. The CDR3 DNA reads as TGCAGCGTCTGGACCGGGAACTCTGGAAACACCATATATTTT. The encoded protein is CSVWTGNSGNTIYF.

The rearrangement links TRBV6-7 to TRBJ2-4, with D possibly being TRBD2 (5 bases). TRBV6-7 is annotated as an ORF whose role is uncertain. Trimming stripped 2 bases from V and 0 bases from J, with 14 bases between. The CDR3 has 17 amino acids. CDR3 DNA sequence: TGTGCCAGCAGTTACCATTCCATAGCGAAAGCCAAAAACATTCAGTACTTC. Translated, it gives CASSYHSIAKAKNIQYF.

The chain recombines TRBV14 with TRBJ2-1; weak D call: TRBD2 (6 bases). CDR3 length: 15 residues. V gave up 5 bases and J gave up 6 bases, with 17 bases separating them. The germline gives CDR1 SGHDN, CDR2 FVKESK. The CDR3 here is CASSFRDSSVNEQFF. CDR3 DNA: TGTGCCAGCAGCTTCCGGGACTCTTCTGTCAATGAGCAGTTCTTC.

In its sample, this clonotype was seen many times. V is TRBV2 and J is TRBJ1-1, with D unresolved. The CDR3 consists of 15 residues. Trimming pared 7 bases from V and 0 bases from J, leaving 15 bases between. Germline V lookup: CDR1 SNHLY, CDR2 FYNNEI. CDR3 residues: CASTLSAAMNTEAFF. CDR3 DNA sequence: TGTGCCAGCACCTTATCGGCAGCCATGAACACTGAAGCTTTCTTT.

The chain has TRBV7-9 and TRBJ2-7, with TRBD2 matching over 7 bases. This CDR3 region has 15 residues. The J segment lost 5 bases and the V segment lost 1 base, leaving 8 bases of the junction unmatched. CDR1 is SEHNR, CDR2 FQNEAQ, per germline (reference sequence). CDR3 in DNA: TGTGCCAGCAGCTTAGTTGGCGGGAGCGGTAACGAGCAGTACTTC. Translated, it gives CASSLVGGSGNEQYF.

This clonotype was seen repeatedly, ten times or more. V and J are TRBV11-2 and TRBJ1-1; tentatively, D is TRBD1 (5 bases). V shed 6 bases and J shed 7 bases, with 12 bases lying between them. Germline CDR1 is SGHAT and CDR2 is FQNNGV. This CDR3 region has 12 residues. CDR3 region: CASRQGGNEAFF. The DNA of the CDR3 is TGTGCCAGCAGGCAGGGCGGGAATGAAGCTTTCTTT.

The sample holds many counts of this clonotype. V and J are TRBV28 and TRBJ2-7, with 7 bases fitting TRBD2. V lost 3 bases and J lost 4; bases outside the gene matches: 9. CDR1 MDHEN and CDR2 SYDVKM come from the germline V gene. The CDR3 is 15 residues long. The CDR3 loop is CASSFPNGGKYEQYF. CDR3 in DNA: TGTGCCAGCAGTTTCCCCAACGGGGGGAAATACGAGCAGTACTTC.

This clonotype was found a few times. The chain joins TRBV6-2 or TRBV6-3 to TRBJ2-3; D is undetermined. Germline V lookup: CDR1 MNHEY, CDR2 SVGEGT. With 0 bases removed from V and 5 bases from J, the gap between germline ends came to 9 bases. The CDR3 extends over 14 amino acids. CDR3 bases: TGTGCCAGCAGTTACTCTCGAGGAGTAGATACGCAGTATTTT. Translated: CASSYSRGVDTQYF.

Regarding this clonotype: Mismatch with germline at one junction end may stem from a read error. This sequence joins TRBV6-1 and TRBJ1-1, with 7 nucleotides matching TRBD1. CDR1 MNHNS and CDR2 SASEGT come from the germline V gene. The CDR3 covers 14 residues. CDR3 loop: CASRAGGLNTEAFF. CDR3 DNA sequence: TGCGCCAGCAGAGCAGGGGGATTGAACACTGAAGCTTTCTTT.

This clonotype was detected many times. The V gene is TRBV30, the J gene TRBJ2-3; D is perhaps TRBD1 (5 bases). The CDR3 contains 14 residues. Germline values: CDR1 GTSNPN, CDR2 SVGIG (reference sequence). V was clipped by 2 bases and J by 3 bases, with 12 bases between them. The CDR3 reads CAWSRMTVTDTQYF. In nucleotides, the CDR3 is TGTGCCTGGAGTAGGATGACAGTAACAGATACGCAGTATTTT.

CDR3 sequence: CASSESSDTEAFF. The DNA for the CDR3 is TGCGCCAGCAGTGAGTCTTCCGACACTGAAGCTTTCTTT. This rearrangement joins TRBV10-2 to TRBJ1-1; no firm D call. This CDR3 contains 13 residues. Trimming removed 0 bases from V and 3 bases from J, with 5 bases in between. The germline gives CDR1 WSHSY, CDR2 SAAADI.

Comment on this clonotype: Germline and junction disagree at one end, which may indicate a read error. The chain is built from TRBV6-1 and TRBJ2-5; D might be TRBD2 (6 bases). The CDR3 consists of 13 residues. CDR1 MNHNS and CDR2 SASEGT come from the germline V gene. The CDR3 region is CASSGVSTKTQYF. CDR3 sequence (DNA): TGTGCCAGCTCGGGGGTTTCTACGAAGACCCAATACTTC.

This clonotype came up a few times. The DNA of the CDR3 is TGTGCCAGCAGCCCACAGACTCCCAGGCGGAATTCACCCCTCCACTTT. Translating it yields CASSPQTPRRNSPLHF. The chain employs TRBV7-2 and TRBJ1-6; D unresolved. CDR1 and CDR2 (germline): SGHTA, FQGNSA. This CDR3 has 16 residues. The ends were cut back, 5 bases at V and 7 bases at J, with 18 bases in the middle.

This clonotype was counted at least ten times. The V call is TRBV7-8, the J call TRBJ1-5, with D possibly being TRBD1 (6 bases). The CDR3 totals 15 residues. In germline, CDR1 is SGHVS, CDR2 FQNEAQ. With 1 base removed from V and 7 bases from J, the gap between germline ends came to 14 bases. This chain's CDR3 is CASSLGFPGDQPQHF. CDR3 nucleotide sequence: TGTGCCAGCAGCTTAGGTTTCCCAGGGGACCAGCCCCAGCATTTT.

This clonotype has a handful of counts. The rearrangement joins TRBV10-3 to TRBJ2-7; TRBD2 aligns across 8 bases. CDR3 length equals 13 residues. The germline V gene has CDR1 ENHRY and CDR2 SYGVKD. After removal of 7 bases from V and 5 bases from J, the junction contained 7 bases not matched to a gene. The DNA for the CDR3 is TGTGCCATCACTCAGACCGGGAGGGACGAGCAGTACTTC. The encoded protein is CAITQTGRDEQYF.

The chain links TRBV20-1 to TRBJ2-7; TRBD1 matches 9 bases. V lost 5 bases and J lost 1; bases outside the gene matches: 0. CDR3 size: 12 residues. Per germline, CDR1 DFQATT and CDR2 SNEGSKA (reference sequence). Written as DNA, the CDR3 is TGCAGTGCTGACAGGGGGTCCTACGAGCAGTACTTC. It specifies CSADRGSYEQYF.

The CDR3 spells CASSHRQVEKLFF. CDR3 in DNA: TGTGCCAGCAGCCACAGACAGGTGGAAAAACTGTTTTTT. This chain uses TRBV7-9 with TRBJ1-4, with D tentatively TRBD1 (6 bases). V was pared by 5 bases and J by 8 bases, with 12 bases between. This CDR3 has 13 amino acids. Germline-derived CDR1 and CDR2 are SEHNR and FQNEAQ (reference sequence).

This clonotype has ten or more counts. V and J are TRBV7-9 and TRBJ2-2; no reliable D call. The ends were cut back, 5 bases at V and 1 base at J, with 2 bases in the middle. CDR1 is SEHNR, CDR2 FQNEAQ, per germline (reference sequence). This CDR3 region has 12 residues. In DNA form, the CDR3 reads TGTGCCAGCAGCGAGAACACCGGGGAGCTGTTTTTT. Translation gives CASSENTGELFF. The whole variable domain, remainder taken from reference TRBV7-9 and TRBJ2-2, is DTGVSQNPRHKITKRGQNVTFRCDPISEHNRLYWYRQTLGQGPEFLTYFQNEAQLEKSRLLSDRFSAERPKGSFSTLEIQRTEQGDSAMYLCASSENTGELFFGEGSRLTVL.

The chain recombines TRBV4-3 with TRBJ1-3; D call uncertain. V gave up 2 bases and J gave up 1 base, with 12 bases separating them. CDR1 is LGHNA and CDR2 is YSLEER in the germline V gene. The CDR3 totals 16 residues. In nucleotides, the CDR3 is TGCGCCAGCAGCCAATCCGTTCGGAGGTCTGGAAACACCATATATTTT. Translation: CASSQSVRRSGNTIYF.

In this sample, this clonotype turned up a few times. The chain couples TRBV10-3 to TRBJ1-4, with 7 bases matching TRBD1. Per the germline V gene, CDR1 is ENHRY and CDR2 is SYGVKD. The CDR3 consists of 15 residues. V trimming: 3 bases; J trimming: 5 bases; junction bases outside the gene matches: 6. The CDR3 DNA sequence: TGTGCCATCAGTGAAATGGGACAGCGAAATGAAAAACTGTTTTTT. Translated, it gives CAISEMGQRNEKLFF.

Only a few counts were recorded for this clonotype. This chain uses TRBV20-1 with TRBJ1-1; the match to TRBD1 covers 7 bases. The CDR3 loop spans 15 amino acids. Trimming removed 1 base from V and 5 bases from J; junction bases left unmatched: 10. The germline V gene encodes CDR1 DFQATT and CDR2 SNEGSKA (reference sequence). CDR3 bases: TGCAGTGCTAGAGGTTGGGACAGTCGGGGGACTGAAGCTTTCTTT. Translated: CSARGWDSRGTEAFF.

The J gene is TRBJ2-4, the V gene TRBV5-4, with D unresolved. V lost 4 bases and J lost 0, with 8 bases in between. The germline V gene encodes CDR1 SGHNT and CDR2 YYREEE (reference sequence). CDR3 size: 14 residues. CDR3 sequence: CASSPEVAKNIQYF. CDR3 in DNA: TGTGCCAGCAGCCCGGAAGTAGCCAAAAACATTCAGTACTTC.